Each of the 4 T cell receptor beta chains below was sequenced from the same sample in a study of shared clonotypes between healthy human individuals (dated by TCRdb to about 2020). Libraries came from the immunoSEQ multiplex PCR assay. Entries here come from immuneACCESS through TCRdb and include only in-frame sequences with V and J called. Some clones fail to appear in such tables; in the studies checked, an unresolved V gene covers under half of the shortfall, and the cause of the remainder is unknown. In this sample the table shows about 460,000 clones, more than 70% of which occur a single time. In total, the top ten clones hold around 12% of the sample. The specimen sequenced was PBMCs. Receptor source: a woman in her forties in good health. Some clones in this sample may be carry-over from other donors' samples.

The V call is TRBV5-1, the J call TRBJ2-7; D may match TRBD1 or TRBD2 (5 bases each). This CDR3 is 16 amino acids long. CDR1 is SGHRS, CDR2 YFSETQ, per germline. Trimming took 7 bases from V and 7 from J, leaving 27 bases between them. CDR3 coding DNA: TGCGCCAGCGCACCGAACGGGGCCTTAACCCTGGGTGAGCAGTACTTC. It specifies CASAPNGALTLGEQYF.

As concerns this clone: A far larger clone is one nucleotide away, so this likely arose from a read error. This chain uses TRBV4-1 with TRBJ2-1, with 8 bases fitting TRBD2. V trimming: 4 bases; J trimming: 7 bases; junction bases outside the gene matches: 9. CDR3 length: 15 amino acids. CDR1 is MGHRA, CDR2 YSYEKL, per germline. This CDR3 is CASSLPAGVGNEQFF. The CDR3 nucleotides are TGCGCCAGCAGCCTTCCAGCGGGAGTAGGAAATGAGCAGTTCTTC.

The chain is built from TRBV28 and TRBJ2-7; D perhaps matches TRBD2 (6 bases). The CDR3 length is 12 residues. The V end was cut by 3 bases, the J end by 9 bases, with 12 bases between. Germline CDR1 MDHEN, CDR2 SYDVKM. The CDR3, as DNA: TGTGCCAGCAGTTTTAGGCTAGCGATGCAGTACTTC. This translates into CASSFRLAMQYF.

This clone appeared many times. The chain employs TRBV7-2 and TRBJ2-1; a possible D gene is TRBD2 (5 bases). There are 14 residues in the CDR3. From germline, CDR1 is SGHTA and CDR2 FQGNSA. Trimming took 2 bases from V and 7 from J, leaving 12 bases between them. The CDR3 coding sequence is TGTGCCAGCAGCTTACTAGCCCCGAGGAATGAGCAGTTCTTC. Amino acid sequence: CASSLLAPRNEQFF.